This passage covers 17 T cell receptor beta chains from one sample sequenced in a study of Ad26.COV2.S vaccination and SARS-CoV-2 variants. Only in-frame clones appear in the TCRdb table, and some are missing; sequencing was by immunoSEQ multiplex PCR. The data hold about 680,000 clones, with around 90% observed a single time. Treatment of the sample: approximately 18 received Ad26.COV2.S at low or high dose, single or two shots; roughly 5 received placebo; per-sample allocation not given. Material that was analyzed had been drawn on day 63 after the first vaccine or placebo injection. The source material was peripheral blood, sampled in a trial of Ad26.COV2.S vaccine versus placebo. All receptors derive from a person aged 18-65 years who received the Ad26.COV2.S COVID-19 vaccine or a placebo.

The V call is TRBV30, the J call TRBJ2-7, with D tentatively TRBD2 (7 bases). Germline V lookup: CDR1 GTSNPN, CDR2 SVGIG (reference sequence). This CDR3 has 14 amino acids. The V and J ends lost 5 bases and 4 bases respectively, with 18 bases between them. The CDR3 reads CAWAGGGERYEQYF. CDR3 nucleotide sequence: TGTGCCTGGGCTGGGGGGGGCGAAAGGTACGAGCAGTACTTC.

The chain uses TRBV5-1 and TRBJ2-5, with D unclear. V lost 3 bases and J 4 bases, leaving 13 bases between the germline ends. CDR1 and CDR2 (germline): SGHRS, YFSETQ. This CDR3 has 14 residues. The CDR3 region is CASSWSPPRETQYF. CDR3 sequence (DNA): TGCGCCAGCAGCTGGTCCCCCCCTCGAGAGACCCAGTACTTC.

The CDR3 is CASSEPKGTQYF. In DNA form, the CDR3 reads TGTGCCAGCAGTGAGCCCAAAGGGACCCAGTACTTC. The V gene is TRBV7-9, the J gene TRBJ2-5; D ambiguous. Germline values: CDR1 SEHNR, CDR2 FQNEAQ (reference sequence). Trimming left V 6 bases short and J 7 bases short, with 12 bases between. The CDR3 extends over 12 amino acids. Based on the CDR3 plus reference TRBV7-9 and TRBJ2-5, the full variable domain is DTGVSQNPRHKITKRGQNVTFRCDPISEHNRLYWYRQTLGQGPEFLTYFQNEAQLEKSRLLSDRFSAERPKGSFSTLEIQRTEQGDSAMYLCASSEPKGTQYFGPGTRLLVL.

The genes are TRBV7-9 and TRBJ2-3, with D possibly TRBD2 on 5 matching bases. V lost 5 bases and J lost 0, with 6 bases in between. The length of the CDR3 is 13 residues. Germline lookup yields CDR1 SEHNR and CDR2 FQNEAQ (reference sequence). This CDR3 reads CASSRTSTDTQYF. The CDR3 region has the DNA TGTGCCAGCAGCAGGACTAGCACAGATACGCAGTATTTT.

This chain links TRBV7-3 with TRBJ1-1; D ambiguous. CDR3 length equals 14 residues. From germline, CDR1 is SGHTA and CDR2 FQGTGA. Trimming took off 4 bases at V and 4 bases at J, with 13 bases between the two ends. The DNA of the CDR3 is TGTGCCAGCAGCTCGCAGGCCCTCGGCACTGAAGCTTTCTTT. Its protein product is CASSSQALGTEAFF.

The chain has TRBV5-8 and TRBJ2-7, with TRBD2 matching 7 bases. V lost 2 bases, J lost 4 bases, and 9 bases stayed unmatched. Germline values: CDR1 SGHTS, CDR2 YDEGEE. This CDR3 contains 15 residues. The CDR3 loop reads CASSFRSSGFYEQYF. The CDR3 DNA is TGTGCCAGCAGCTTTAGGTCTAGCGGATTTTACGAGCAGTACTTC.

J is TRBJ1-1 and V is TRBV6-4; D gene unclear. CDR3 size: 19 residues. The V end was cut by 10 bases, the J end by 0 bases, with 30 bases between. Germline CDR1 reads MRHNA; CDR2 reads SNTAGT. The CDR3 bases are TGTGCCACCCAAGTAACTCCCAGAACGGTACCCTTTTTGAACACTGAAGCTTTCTTT. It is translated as CATQVTPRTVPFLNTEAFF.

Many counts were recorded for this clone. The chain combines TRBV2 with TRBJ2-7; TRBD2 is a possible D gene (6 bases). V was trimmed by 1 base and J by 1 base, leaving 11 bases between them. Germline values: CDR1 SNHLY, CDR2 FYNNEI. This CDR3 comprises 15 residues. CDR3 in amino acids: CASSEGEAGSYEQYF. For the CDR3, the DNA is TGTGCCAGCAGTGAAGGTGAGGCGGGGTCCTACGAGCAGTACTTC.

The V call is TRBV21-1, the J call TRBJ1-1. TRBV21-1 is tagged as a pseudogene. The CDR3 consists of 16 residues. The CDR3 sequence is CASSPLKGGGETEAFF. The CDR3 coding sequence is TGTGCCAGCAGCCCCCTCAAAGGCGGGGGGGAGACTGAAGCTTTCTTT.

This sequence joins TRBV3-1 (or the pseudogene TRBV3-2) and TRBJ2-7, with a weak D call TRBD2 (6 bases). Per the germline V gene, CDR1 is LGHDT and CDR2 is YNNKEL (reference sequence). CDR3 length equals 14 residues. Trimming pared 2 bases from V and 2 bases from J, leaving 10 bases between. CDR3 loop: CASSQIQRAYEQYF. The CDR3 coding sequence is TGTGCCAGCAGCCAAATCCAGCGGGCCTACGAGCAGTACTTC.

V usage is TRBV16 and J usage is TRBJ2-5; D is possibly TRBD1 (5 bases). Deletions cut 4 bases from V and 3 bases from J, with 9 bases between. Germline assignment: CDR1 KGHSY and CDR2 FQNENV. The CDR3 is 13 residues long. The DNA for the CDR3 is TGTGCCAGCAGCCCCAGGGATAAAGAGACCCAGTACTTC. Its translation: CASSPRDKETQYF.

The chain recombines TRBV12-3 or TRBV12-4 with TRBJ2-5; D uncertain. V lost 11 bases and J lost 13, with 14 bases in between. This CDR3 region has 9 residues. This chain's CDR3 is CASAPPLYF. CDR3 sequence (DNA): TGTGCCTCGGCTCCCCCGCTGTACTTC.

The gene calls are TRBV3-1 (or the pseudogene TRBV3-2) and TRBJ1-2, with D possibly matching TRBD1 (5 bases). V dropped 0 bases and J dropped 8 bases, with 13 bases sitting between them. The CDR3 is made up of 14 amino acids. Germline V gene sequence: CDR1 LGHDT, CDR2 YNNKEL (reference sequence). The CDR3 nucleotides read TGTGCCAGCAGCCAAGATAAGGGGATGGGAGGCTACACCTTC. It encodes CASSQDKGMGGYTF.

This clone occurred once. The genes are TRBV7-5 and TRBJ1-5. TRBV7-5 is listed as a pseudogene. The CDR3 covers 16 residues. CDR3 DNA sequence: TGTGCCAGAAGCGACGCCGGGCCCCTAAACTGCCAGCCCCAGCATTTT. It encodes CARSDAGPLNCQPQHF.

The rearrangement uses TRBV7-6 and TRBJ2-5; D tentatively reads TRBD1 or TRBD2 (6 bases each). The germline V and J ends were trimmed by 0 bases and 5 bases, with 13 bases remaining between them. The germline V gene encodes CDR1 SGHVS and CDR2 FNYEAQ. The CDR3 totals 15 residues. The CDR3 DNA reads TGTGCCAGCAGCTTAGCCCCCGAGGGGGGCGAGACCCAGTACTTC. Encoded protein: CASSLAPEGGETQYF. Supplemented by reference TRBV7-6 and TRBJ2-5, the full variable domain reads GAGVSQSPRYKVTKRGQDVALRCDPISGHVSLYWYRQALGQGPEFLTYFNYEAQQDKSGLPNDRFSAERPEGSISTLTIQRTEQRDSAMYRCASSLAPEGGETQYFGPGTRLLVL.

The DNA of the CDR3 is TGTGCCAGCAGCTTAGCCGCACAAGCCTACGAGCAGTACTTC. Protein: CASSLAAQAYEQYF. This chain connects TRBV7-8 to TRBJ2-7; D remains ambiguous. The CDR3 length is 14 residues. Germline lookup yields CDR1 SGHVS and CDR2 FQNEAQ. The V gene lost 0 bases and the J gene lost 2 bases, with 8 bases spanning the gap.

CDR3 region: CASSPRDRGDGYTF. The CDR3 coding sequence is TGTGCCAGCAGCCCCCGGGACAGGGGTGATGGCTACACCTTC. This chain links TRBV7-2 with TRBJ1-2; 10 bases are shared with TRBD1. V dropped 5 bases and J dropped 6; count of bases not matched to a gene: 6. This CDR3 is built from 14 residues. CDR1 SGHTA and CDR2 FQGNSA come from the germline V gene.